This T cell receptor (beta chain) was recovered during a study of OX40 agonist ivuxolimab in advanced cancers. About the full investigation: Ivuxolimab, which targeted the costimulatory receptor OX40 (CD134), was an agonistic, fully human IgG2 monoclonal antibody. A male proportion of 82.7% and a mean age of approximately 58 years, ranging from 23 to 79, were recorded for the dose-escalation cohort. Of the 50 to 55 dose-escalation patients, hepatocellular carcinoma was present in roughly 19, melanoma in approximately 15, renal cell carcinoma in 9 and head and neck cancer in 9. The point of sequencing TCRbeta in the periphery was to test whether ivuxolimab changed TCR sequence diversity and drove clonal T-cell expansion. Patients were allowed to have had prior anti-PD-1, anti-PD-L1 or anti-CTLA-4 therapy, and less than 45% of the dose-escalation patients had previously received checkpoint inhibitors. Intravenous ivuxolimab was administered to patients every 2 weeks at six dose levels: 0.01, 0.1, 0.3, 1.5, 3 and 10 mg/kg. Partial responses were achieved by three dose-escalation patients, of whom one had hepatocellular carcinoma and two had cutaneous melanoma. The paper covers the monotherapy dose-escalation part of the phase I ivuxolimab trial, which included N = 52 patients.

Patients with a history of autoimmune disease or receiving systemic immunosuppression were excluded from the trial. In every dose cohort, peripheral blood was drawn for TCR sequencing at baseline, cycle 4 day 1, and cycle 7 day 1. Samples came from an open-label, multicenter, first-in-human phase I dose-escalation trial of ivuxolimab. Adults with locally advanced or metastatic head and neck squamous cell, hepatocellular, melanoma or renal cell carcinoma were enrolled in the trial. Before TCR sequencing, CD4+ and CD8+ T cells were separately sorted from peripheral blood. The CDR3 measures 12 amino acids from cysteine to phenylalanine. This entry keeps only the CDR3 DNA: 36 bases, framed from base 1. Trimming accounts for 9 bases at V and 6 bases at J, while the number of junction bases matched to no gene is 5. From a lookup of the germline V gene (reference sequence), CDR1 and CDR2 are LNHDA and SQIVND.

What the work shows at the level of the full study, not this receptor alone: After ivuxolimab, CD8+ T cells had more expanded clones than CD4+ T cells on average. At doses from 0.1 to 3.0 mg/kg, clonal expansion was seen in both CD4+ and CD8+ blood T cells between baseline and week 6. In the 0.1-3.0 mg/kg groups, partial responders had among the lowest normalized peripheral clonal expansion, particularly in CD8+ T cells. Low levels of normalized T-cell clonal expansion were also seen in some nonresponding patients. The antigen specificity of the peripheral T cells that underwent clonal expansion was not determined.

Genomic DNA was isolated from the sorted cells so that the TCRbeta CDR3 region could be sequenced. The immunoSEQ Assay was used to sequence the TCRbeta CDR3 regions. TCRdb holds this immuneACCESS table with in-frame rearrangements only. Some clones are missing; in checked studies, unresolved V genes explain under half, and the rest has no known cause. This sample gives around 100,000 clones in total; 80% to 90% of them show up just once. The ten largest clones add up to around 1.5% of the sample. Concerning this clone itself: Its target antigen remains unknown. Nothing much larger sits one base from this clone, and base qualities are not available.

Recombination connected TRBV19 to TRBJ1-1, and TRBD1 aligns with 9 junction nucleotides. This specimen consisted of CD4+ or CD8+ T cells sorted from blood, obtained in a trial of the OX40 agonist ivuxolimab. This receptor was obtained from an adult with an advanced solid tumor such as melanoma, head and neck, liver or kidney cancer. This receptor has the CDR3 CASGQGRAEAFF. The DNA reads as follows: TGTGCCAGCGGACAGGGGAGGGCTGAAGCTTTCTTT. Reference TRBV19 and TRBJ1-1 proteins supply the regions before and after the CDR3; the full variable domain is: DGGITQSPKYLFRKEGQNVTLSCEQNLNHDAMYWYRQDPGQGLRLIYYSQIVNDFQKGDIAEGYSVSREKKESFPLTVTSAQKNPTAFYLCASGQGRAEAFFGQGTRLTVV.